A single sample is the source of the 8 T cell receptor beta chains below, sequenced in a study of cytomegalovirus exposure and HLA in healthy donors. Libraries were prepared by immunoSEQ multiplex PCR; TCRdb keeps only in-frame clonotypes and omits some of them. The table lists approximately 150,000 clones, around nine tenths of them singletons. Sequencing input: PBMCs. These receptors were taken from a young man in good health and CMV-seropositive.

J is TRBJ1-5 and V is TRBV23-1; 10 positions agree with TRBD1. TRBV23-1 is an ORF; its function is uncertain. After removal of 4 bases from V and 5 bases from J, the junction contained 5 bases not matched to a gene. The CDR3 is 15 residues long. The DNA of the CDR3 is TGCGCCAGCAGTCTAACCGGGACAGGGGATCAGCCCCAGCATTTT. Its translation: CASSLTGTGDQPQHF.

The CDR3 bases are TGTGCCAGCAGTTTATTCAGGGGTAACGAGCAGTACTTC. It is translated as CASSLFRGNEQYF. This rearrangement joins TRBV27 to TRBJ2-7; TRBD1 is a possible D gene (6 bases). This CDR3 has 13 amino acids. Trimming removed 1 base at V and 5 bases at J, with 9 bases between. Germline CDR1 reads MNHEY; CDR2 reads SMNVEV (reference sequence).

The rearrangement links TRBV30 to TRBJ1-6; 9 nucleotides match TRBD1. Looked up from germline, CDR1 is GTSNPN and CDR2 is SVGIG (reference sequence). V was clipped by 3 bases and J by 10 bases; unmatched bases: 16. The CDR3 spans 17 residues. The CDR3 loop is CAWSLEVEGTGKSPLHF. The CDR3 DNA is TGTGCCTGGAGCCTGGAAGTTGAGGGGACAGGGAAATCACCCCTCCACTTT. Together with reference TRBV30 and TRBJ1-6, the CDR3 gives the full variable domain: SQTIHQWPATLVQPVGSPLSLECTVEGTSNPNLYWYRQAAGRGLQLLFYSVGIGQISSEVPQNLSASRPQDRQFILSSKKLLLSDSGFYLCAWSLEVEGTGKSPLHFGNGTRLTVT.

The chain uses TRBV4-2 and TRBJ1-1; D ambiguous. V lost 2 bases, J lost 1 base, and 23 bases lay in between. The CDR3 has 19 amino acids. Germline assignment: CDR1 LGHNA and CDR2 YNFKEQ. The CDR3: CASSQPSRAWWHENTEAFF. In nucleotides, the CDR3 is TGTGCCAGCAGCCAACCCTCGAGGGCCTGGTGGCACGAGAACACTGAAGCTTTCTTT.

The V and J genes are TRBV9 and TRBJ1-2, with 8 bases identical to TRBD1. The V gene end was trimmed by 4 bases and the J gene end by 2 bases; junction bases not matched to a gene: 7. There are 15 residues in the CDR3. Germline CDR1 is SGDLS and CDR2 is YYNGEE. As DNA, the CDR3 is TGTGCCAGCAGCCCCCTTGGGACAGGCAACTATGGCTACACCTTC. This encodes CASSPLGTGNYGYTF. Complete variable domain (other parts from reference TRBV9 and TRBJ1-2): DSGVTQTPKHLITATGQRVTLRCSPRSGDLSVYWYQQSLDQGLQFLIQYYNGEERAKGNILERFSAQQFPDLHSELNLSSLELGDSALYFCASSPLGTGNYGYTFGSGTRLTVV.

This chain joins TRBV19 and TRBJ1-1; the D is unclear. In germline, CDR1 is LNHDA, CDR2 SQIVND (reference sequence). Deletions cut 5 bases from V and 5 bases from J, with 12 bases between. The CDR3 length is 13 residues. The CDR3 region is CASSLTRTTEAFF. DNA for the CDR3: TGTGCCAGTAGTTTGACGAGGACTACTGAAGCTTTCTTT.

The chain uses TRBV7-9 and TRBJ2-7, with TRBD1 identical over 9 bases. CDR3 length equals 17 residues. CDR1 is SEHNR, CDR2 FQNEAQ, per germline (reference sequence). J gave up 0 bases and V 5 bases, and 11 bases lay outside the gene matches. The DNA of the CDR3 is TGTGCCAGCAGCGCCCTCGCCGGACAGGGGACCTCCTACGAGCAGTACTTC. Protein product: CASSALAGQGTSYEQYF.

The V call is TRBV6-6, the J call TRBJ2-5, with 9 nucleotides matching TRBD1. Unmatched junction bases numbered 5, after V lost 5 bases and J lost 4 bases. The germline CDR1 and CDR2 sequences are MNHNY and SVGAGI (reference sequence). This CDR3 contains 14 residues. In DNA form, the CDR3 reads TGTGCCAGCAGTCACAGGGGGCACGGAGAGACCCAGTACTTC. Translation: CASSHRGHGETQYF.